This passage covers 18 T cell receptor beta chains from one sample sequenced in a study of T cell responses to AZD1222 COVID-19 vaccine. Sequenced by immunoSEQ multiplex PCR; TCRdb stores in-frame clones only, minus some. Of 90,000 to 150,000 clones in the sample, approximately 88% were seen once. Sample: peripheral blood, taken on day 0 of AZD1222 vaccination. These TCRs come from an adult in good health.

This clone was detected only a few times. The chain recombines TRBV10-3 with TRBJ2-7; D gene ambiguous. Germline CDR1 ENHRY, CDR2 SYGVKD. This CDR3 region has 15 residues. V lost 0 bases, J lost 5 bases, and 14 bases lay in between. The CDR3 reads CAISESGQVLNEQYF. CDR3 nucleotides: TGTGCCATCAGTGAGTCCGGGCAGGTACTTAACGAGCAGTACTTC.

This clone was observed a single time. The rearrangement joins TRBV19 to TRBJ2-1, with 7 positions matching TRBD1. The germline gives CDR1 LNHDA, CDR2 SQIVND (reference sequence). The CDR3 contains 13 residues. J lost 7 bases, V lost 4 bases, and 4 bases had no gene match. CDR3: CASSKGGGNEQFF. The CDR3 region has the DNA TGTGCCAGTAGTAAAGGGGGCGGGAATGAGCAGTTCTTC.

This clone appeared a single time. The rearrangement uses TRBV6-2 or TRBV6-3 and TRBJ2-7, with 10 positions matching TRBD2. CDR1 and CDR2 (germline): MNHEY, SVGEGT. V trimming: 6 bases; J trimming: 5 bases; junction bases outside the gene matches: 13. The CDR3 consists of 16 residues. CDR3 loop: CASSNLAGAQGDEQYF. The CDR3 DNA reads as TGTGCCAGCAGCAATCTAGCGGGGGCCCAAGGAGACGAGCAGTACTTC.

The chain uses TRBV4-2 and TRBJ2-2; 8 bases align to TRBD1. The CDR3 sequence is 15 residues long. The germline V gene encodes CDR1 LGHNA and CDR2 YNFKEQ. With 2 bases clipped from V and 3 bases from J, the junction kept 2 bases outside the gene matches. As DNA, the CDR3 is TGTGCCAGCAGCCAAATGGACAGGGACACCGGGGAGCTGTTTTTT. As protein: CASSQMDRDTGELFF.

This chain connects TRBV11-2 to TRBJ1-2; 7 bases match TRBD1. The germline gives CDR1 SGHAT, CDR2 FQNNGV. This CDR3 has 15 amino acids. V was pared by 1 base and J by 5 bases, with 7 bases of the junction left unmatched. In nucleotides, the CDR3 is TGTGCCAGCAGCTTAGTAGCTCGGACAGGTTATGGCTACACCTTC. Amino acids: CASSLVARTGYGYTF.

The rearrangement joins TRBV7-2 to TRBJ1-2; 8 positions agree with TRBD1. Germline V gene lookup returns CDR1 SGHTA and CDR2 FQGNSA. CDR3 length: 15 residues. The trim removed 5 bases at V and 7 bases at J, leaving 12 bases unmatched. DNA of the CDR3: TGTGCCAGCAGCCGTAACCAGGGGGCGACCTTTGGCTACACCTTC. This translates into CASSRNQGATFGYTF.

The chain links TRBV3-1 (or the pseudogene TRBV3-2) to TRBJ1-5; D uncertain. Trimming removed 3 bases from V and 0 bases from J, with 6 bases in between. CDR3 length equals 14 residues. From germline, CDR1 is LGHDT and CDR2 YNNKEL (reference sequence). CDR3 region: CASSQADSNQPQHF. The CDR3 DNA reads TGTGCCAGCAGCCAGGCAGATAGCAATCAGCCCCAGCATTTT.

This clone was observed a single time. The genes are TRBV24-1 and TRBJ2-7; 7 bases line up with TRBD1. After removal of 9 bases from V and 0 bases from J, the junction contained 7 bases not matched to a gene. The V gene's germline CDR1 is KGHDR and CDR2 SFDVKD. The CDR3 contains 14 residues. For the CDR3, the DNA is TGTGCCACCCCCGGAAGGGACAGCTCCTACGAGCAGTACTTC. It codes for CATPGRDSSYEQYF.

This clone was recorded once. The CDR3 loop is CASSKGGRPTNYGYTF. DNA for the CDR3: TGTGCCAGCAGCAAAGGGGGGAGGCCGACTAACTATGGCTACACCTTC. J is TRBJ1-2 and V is TRBV21-1. TRBV21-1 represents a pseudogene. The CDR3 contains 16 residues.

This chain links TRBV20-1 with TRBJ1-1; D possibly corresponds to TRBD1 (5 bases). The CDR3 spans 13 residues. Germline V gene data show CDR1 as DFQATT and CDR2 as SNEGSKA (reference sequence). Trimming took 3 bases from V and 4 from J, leaving 12 bases between them. As DNA, the CDR3 is TGCAGTGCTAGTCGGGACGCCCCCACTGAAGCTTTCTTT. Translation gives CSASRDAPTEAFF.

J is TRBJ1-5 and V is TRBV6-6; possible D gene TRBD1, 5 bases. There are 15 residues in the CDR3. Germline CDR1 MNHNY, CDR2 SVGAGI (reference sequence). V dropped 6 bases and J dropped 0 bases, with 12 bases sitting between them. The CDR3 reads CASRIGGNSNQPQHF. The CDR3 DNA follows: TGTGCCAGCAGGATTGGGGGTAATAGCAATCAGCCCCAGCATTTT.

CDR3 coding DNA: TGTGCCAGCAGCTCGGGCAGGCTAGCGGGGGGCGTCTCCTACGAGCAGTACTTC. This encodes CASSSGRLAGGVSYEQYF. The chain is built from TRBV5-4 and TRBJ2-7; 11 bases match TRBD2. V dropped 3 bases and J dropped 0; count of bases not matched to a gene: 11. Germline lookup yields CDR1 SGHNT and CDR2 YYREEE (reference sequence). This CDR3 comprises 18 residues.

In this sample, this clone turned up once. The chain links TRBV4-3 to TRBJ2-7, with 8 bases that match TRBD2. Germline V gene sequence: CDR1 LGHNA, CDR2 YSLEER. V trimming: 4 bases; J trimming: 6 bases; junction bases outside the gene matches: 8. There are 14 residues in the CDR3. The CDR3 protein is CASSLTGLEGEQYF. In DNA form, the CDR3 reads TGCGCCAGCAGCCTAACGGGACTAGAAGGCGAGCAGTACTTC.

The chain has TRBV14 and TRBJ2-3, with 8 bases fitting TRBD1. The CDR3 contains 16 residues. Germline trimming cut 0 bases from V and 4 bases from J; bases unmatched to any gene: 6. Germline V CDR1 and CDR2: SGHDN, FVKESK. The DNA of the CDR3 is TGTGCCAGCAGCCAAGAGACAGGGGCGGTTGCAGATACGCAGTATTTT. Protein: CASSQETGAVADTQYF.

The CDR3 nucleotides read TGCGCCAGCAGCCCAGGACAGGGAACCTATGGCTACACCTTC. Translated, it gives CASSPGQGTYGYTF. The chain joins TRBV5-1 to TRBJ1-2; 8 bases map to TRBD1. This CDR3 spans 14 amino acids. V was pared by 4 bases and J by 4 bases, with 6 bases of the junction left unmatched. CDR1 is SGHRS, CDR2 YFSETQ, per germline.

The rearrangement joins TRBV5-1 to TRBJ2-5; maybe TRBD2 (5 bases). V shed 2 bases and J shed 2 bases, with 7 bases lying between them. Germline V gene sequence: CDR1 SGHRS, CDR2 YFSETQ. The CDR3 consists of 13 residues. The CDR3 reads CASSFERQETQYF. In DNA form, the CDR3 reads TGCGCCAGCAGCTTTGAGCGGCAAGAGACCCAGTACTTC. Full variable domain (missing parts from reference TRBV5-1 and TRBJ2-5): KAGVTQTPRYLIKTRGQQVTLSCSPISGHRSVSWYQQTPGQGLQFLFEYFSETQRNKGNFPGRFSGRQFSNSRSEMNVSTLELGDSALYLCASSFERQETQYFGPGTRLLVL.

This chain links TRBV27 with TRBJ2-1; D might be TRBD2 (6 bases). V lost 11 bases and J 4 bases, leaving 15 bases between the germline ends. Germline lookup yields CDR1 MNHEY and CDR2 SMNVEV (reference sequence). The CDR3 length is 13 residues. This CDR3 reads CAGTSRAYNEQFF. The DNA for the CDR3 is TGTGCCGGAACTAGCAGGGCATACAATGAGCAGTTCTTC.

The gene calls are TRBV12-3 or TRBV12-4 and TRBJ1-2; D gene unclear. Deletions cut 2 bases from V and 4 bases from J, with 5 bases between. This CDR3 has 12 amino acids. The CDR3 DNA sequence: TGTGCCAGCAGTTTAAGTAGCTATGGCTACACCTTC. Protein sequence: CASSLSSYGYTF.